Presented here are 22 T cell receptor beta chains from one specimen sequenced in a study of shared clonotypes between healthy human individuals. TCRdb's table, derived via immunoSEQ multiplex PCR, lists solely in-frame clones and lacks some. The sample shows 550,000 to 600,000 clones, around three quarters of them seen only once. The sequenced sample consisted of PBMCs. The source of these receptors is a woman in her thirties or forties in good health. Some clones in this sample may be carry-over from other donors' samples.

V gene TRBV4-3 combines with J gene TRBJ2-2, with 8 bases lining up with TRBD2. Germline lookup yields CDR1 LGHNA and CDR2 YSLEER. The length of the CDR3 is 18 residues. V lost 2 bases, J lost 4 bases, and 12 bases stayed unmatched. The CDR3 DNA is TGCGCCAGCAGCCAAACTTGGGCGGGAGGACGAGGCACCGGGGAGCTGTTTTTT. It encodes CASSQTWAGGRGTGELFF.

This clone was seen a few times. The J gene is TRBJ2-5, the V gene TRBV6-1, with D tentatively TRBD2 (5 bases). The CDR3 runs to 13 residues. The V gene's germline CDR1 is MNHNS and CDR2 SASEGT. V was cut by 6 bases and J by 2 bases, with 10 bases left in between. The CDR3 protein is CASSSTGQETQYF. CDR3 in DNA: TGTGCCAGCAGCTCTACGGGGCAAGAGACCCAGTACTTC.

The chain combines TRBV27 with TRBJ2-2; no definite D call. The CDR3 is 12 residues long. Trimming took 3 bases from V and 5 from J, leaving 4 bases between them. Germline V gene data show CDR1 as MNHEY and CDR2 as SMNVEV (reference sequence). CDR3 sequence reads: CASSFTTGELFF. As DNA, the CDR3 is TGTGCCAGCAGTTTTACTACCGGGGAGCTGTTTTTT.

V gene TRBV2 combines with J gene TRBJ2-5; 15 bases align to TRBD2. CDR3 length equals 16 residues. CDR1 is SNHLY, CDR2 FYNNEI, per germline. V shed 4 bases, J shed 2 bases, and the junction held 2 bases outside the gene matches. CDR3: CASSVGLAGGQETQYF. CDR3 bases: TGTGCCAGCAGTGTAGGACTAGCGGGAGGGCAAGAGACCCAGTACTTC.

The CDR3 sequence: CASSLGGPQGYGYTF. CDR3 in DNA: TGTGCCAGCAGTCTCGGGGGACCCCAGGGCTATGGCTACACCTTC. The chain has TRBV28 and TRBJ1-2; D is possibly TRBD1 (5 bases). Trimming cost V 5 bases and J 4 bases, with 17 bases left between them. In germline, CDR1 is MDHEN, CDR2 SYDVKM. This CDR3 region has 15 residues.

CDR3 amino acids: CASSLGQGFSGIQYF. As DNA, the CDR3 is TGCGCCAGCAGCTTAGGACAGGGATTCTCGGGCATTCAGTACTTC. The chain links TRBV5-1 to TRBJ2-4, with 8 bases matching TRBD1. The CDR3 length is 15 residues. V lost 2 bases to trimming and J lost 9 bases; unmatched junction nucleotides: 10. Germline V lookup: CDR1 SGHRS, CDR2 YFSETQ.

Here the CDR3 reads CASSPSTEMNTEAFF. In DNA form, the CDR3 reads TGTGCCAGCTCACCCTCGACAGAAATGAACACTGAAGCTTTCTTT. V gene TRBV18 combines with J gene TRBJ1-1; D is perhaps TRBD1 (5 bases). V lost 3 bases to trimming and J lost 0 bases, with 11 bases between them. CDR1 and CDR2 (germline): KGHSH, LQKENI. The CDR3 runs 15 residues.

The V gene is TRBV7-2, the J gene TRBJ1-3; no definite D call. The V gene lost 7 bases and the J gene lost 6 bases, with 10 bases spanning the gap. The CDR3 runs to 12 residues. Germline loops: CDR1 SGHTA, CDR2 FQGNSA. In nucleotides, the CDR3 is TGTGCCAGCATAGGGTATGAAAACACCATATATTTT. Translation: CASIGYENTIYF.

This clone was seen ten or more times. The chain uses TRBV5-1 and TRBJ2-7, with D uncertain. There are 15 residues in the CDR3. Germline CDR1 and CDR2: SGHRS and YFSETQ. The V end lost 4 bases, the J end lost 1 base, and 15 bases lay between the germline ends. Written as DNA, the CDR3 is TGCGCCAGCAGCGAATCGGGTGGACGTTCCTACGAGCAGTACTTC. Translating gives CASSESGGRSYEQYF.

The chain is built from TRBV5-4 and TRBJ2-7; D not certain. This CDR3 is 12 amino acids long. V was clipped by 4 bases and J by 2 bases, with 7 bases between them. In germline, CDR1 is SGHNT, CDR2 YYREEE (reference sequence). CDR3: CASSDGPYEQYF. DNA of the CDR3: TGTGCCAGCAGCGACGGACCCTACGAGCAGTACTTC.

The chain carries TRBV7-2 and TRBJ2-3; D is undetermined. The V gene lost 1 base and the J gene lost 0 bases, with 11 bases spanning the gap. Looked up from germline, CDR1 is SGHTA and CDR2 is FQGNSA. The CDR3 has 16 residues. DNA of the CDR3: TGTGCCAGCAGCTTAGGCGGCCCCACGAGCACAGATACGCAGTATTTT. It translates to CASSLGGPTSTDTQYF.

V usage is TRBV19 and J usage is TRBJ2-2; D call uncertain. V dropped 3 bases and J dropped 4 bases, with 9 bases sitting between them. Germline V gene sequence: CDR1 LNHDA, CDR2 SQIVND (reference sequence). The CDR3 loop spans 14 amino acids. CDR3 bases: TGTGCCAGTAGTATTGGTCCCCCCACCGGGGAGCTGTTTTTT. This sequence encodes CASSIGPPTGELFF.

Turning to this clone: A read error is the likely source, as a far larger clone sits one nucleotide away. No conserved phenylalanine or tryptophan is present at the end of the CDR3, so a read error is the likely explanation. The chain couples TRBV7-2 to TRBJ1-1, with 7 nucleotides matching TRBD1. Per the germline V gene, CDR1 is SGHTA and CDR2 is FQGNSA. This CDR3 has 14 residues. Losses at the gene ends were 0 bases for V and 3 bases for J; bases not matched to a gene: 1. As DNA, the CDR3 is TGTGCCAGCAGCTTAGCGGGACAGCACACTGAAGCTTTCTCT. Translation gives CASSLAGQHTEAFS.

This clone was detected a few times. CDR3: CASRPRQGGRNQPQHF. The CDR3 nucleotides read TGTGCCAGCAGACCCAGACAGGGCGGCCGCAATCAGCCCCAGCATTTT. J is TRBJ1-5 and V is TRBV6-6, with 7 nucleotides matching TRBD1. J was trimmed by 2 bases and V by 6 bases; bases with no gene match: 10. CDR3 length: 16 residues. From germline, CDR1 is MNHNY and CDR2 SVGAGI (reference sequence).

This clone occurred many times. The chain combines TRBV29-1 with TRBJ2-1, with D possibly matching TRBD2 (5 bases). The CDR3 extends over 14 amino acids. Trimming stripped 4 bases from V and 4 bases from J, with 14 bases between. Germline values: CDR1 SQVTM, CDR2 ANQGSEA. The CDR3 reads CSVAGSGNYNEQFF. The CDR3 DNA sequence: TGCAGCGTTGCTGGGAGCGGAAATTACAATGAGCAGTTCTTC.

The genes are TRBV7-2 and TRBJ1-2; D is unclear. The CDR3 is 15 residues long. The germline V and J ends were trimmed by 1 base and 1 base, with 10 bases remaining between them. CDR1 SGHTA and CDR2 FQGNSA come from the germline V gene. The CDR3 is CASSLGPGVNYGYTF. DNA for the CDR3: TGTGCCAGCAGCTTAGGTCCCGGGGTTAACTATGGCTACACCTTC.

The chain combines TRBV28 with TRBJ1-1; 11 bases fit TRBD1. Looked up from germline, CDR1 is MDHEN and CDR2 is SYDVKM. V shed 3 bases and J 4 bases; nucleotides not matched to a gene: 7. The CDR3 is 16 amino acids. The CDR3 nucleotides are TGTGCCAGCAGTTTGGCTTGGGGGACAGGGGGCACTGAAGCTTTCTTT. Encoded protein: CASSLAWGTGGTEAFF.

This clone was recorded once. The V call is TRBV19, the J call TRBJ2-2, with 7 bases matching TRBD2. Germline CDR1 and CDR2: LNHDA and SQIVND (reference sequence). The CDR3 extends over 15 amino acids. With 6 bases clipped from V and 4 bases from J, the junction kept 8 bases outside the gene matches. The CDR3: CASRVRGGFTGELFF. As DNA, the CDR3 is TGTGCCAGTAGGGTCCGCGGGGGTTTCACCGGGGAGCTGTTTTTT.

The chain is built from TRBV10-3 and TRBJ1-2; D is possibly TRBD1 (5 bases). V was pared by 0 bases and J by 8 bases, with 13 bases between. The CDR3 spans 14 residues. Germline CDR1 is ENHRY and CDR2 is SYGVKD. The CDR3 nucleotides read TGTGCCATCAGTGAGTCCGACGGGGCAGGAGGCTACACCTTC. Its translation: CAISESDGAGGYTF.

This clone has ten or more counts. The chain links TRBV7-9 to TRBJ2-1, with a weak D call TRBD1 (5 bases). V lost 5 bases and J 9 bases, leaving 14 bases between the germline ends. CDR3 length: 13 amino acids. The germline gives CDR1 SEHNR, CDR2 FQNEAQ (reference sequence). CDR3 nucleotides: TGTGCCAGCAGCCGGCCGGATCAGGGTGAGCAGTTCTTC. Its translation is CASSRPDQGEQFF.

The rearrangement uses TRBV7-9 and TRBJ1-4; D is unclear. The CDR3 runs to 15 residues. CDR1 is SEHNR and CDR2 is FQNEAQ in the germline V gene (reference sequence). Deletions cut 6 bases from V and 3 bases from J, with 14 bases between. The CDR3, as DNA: TGTGCCAGCAGGGAGCTAGGTGGACCTAATGAAAAACTGTTTTTT. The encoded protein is CASRELGGPNEKLFF.

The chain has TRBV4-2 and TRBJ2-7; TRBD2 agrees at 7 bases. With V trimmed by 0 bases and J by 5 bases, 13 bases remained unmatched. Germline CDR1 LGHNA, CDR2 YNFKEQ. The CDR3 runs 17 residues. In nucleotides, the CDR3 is TGTGCCAGCAGCCAAGATATAAGCGGGAAGAGGGTCCACGAGCAGTACTTC. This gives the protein CASSQDISGKRVHEQYF.